What follows are 25 T cell receptor beta chains derived from one specimen sequenced in a study of shared clonotypes between healthy human individuals. Generated by immunoSEQ multiplex PCR, the TCRdb table keeps only in-frame clones and is missing some. The sample contains hundreds of thousands of clones, roughly 72% of which appear only once. The sequenced sample was PBMCs. Receptors were obtained from a woman aged 40 to 50 in good health. Some clones in this sample may be carry-over from other donors' samples.

The V gene is TRBV5-1, the J gene TRBJ2-5; D may be TRBD1 or TRBD2 (7 bases each). This CDR3 region has 15 residues. V lost 4 bases and J lost 1, with 14 bases in between. Germline V CDR1 and CDR2: SGHRS, YFSETQ. The CDR3 here is CASSRAGQFQETQYF. Written as DNA, the CDR3 is TGCGCCAGCAGCCGAGCGGGACAGTTCCAAGAGACCCAGTACTTC.

In nucleotides, the CDR3 is TGTGCCAGTAATTCCCCAGGGGGCGTGAATGAGCAGTTCTTC. Amino acids: CASNSPGGVNEQFF. The rearrangement uses TRBV27 and TRBJ2-1, with 8 positions matching TRBD1. The germline gives CDR1 MNHEY, CDR2 SMNVEV (reference sequence). The V segment lost 9 bases and the J segment 7 bases; nucleotides outside the gene matches: 11. This CDR3 contains 14 residues.

The chain links TRBV27 to TRBJ1-1, with a tentative D call TRBD1 (5 bases). The CDR3 has 14 amino acids. Trimming removed 2 bases from V and 5 bases from J, with 12 bases in between. CDR1 and CDR2 from the germline V gene are MNHEY and SMNVEV (reference sequence). The CDR3 loop is CASSLVRGSTEAFF. The CDR3 coding sequence is TGTGCCAGCAGTTTAGTTAGGGGTTCAACTGAAGCTTTCTTT.

The rearrangement uses TRBV18 and TRBJ2-7; TRBD2 matches 11 bases. The CDR3 is 14 residues long. V trimming: 2 bases; J trimming: 5 bases; junction bases outside the gene matches: 2. Looked up from germline, CDR1 is KGHSH and CDR2 is LQKENI. As DNA, the CDR3 is TGTGCCAGCTCACCAACTAGCGGGAGACACGAGCAGTACTTC. Protein product: CASSPTSGRHEQYF.

This clone was seen just once. The V and J genes are TRBV7-3 and TRBJ1-1; weak D call: TRBD1 (6 bases). The CDR3 runs 15 residues. Germline V lookup: CDR1 SGHTA, CDR2 FQGTGA. The V end was cut by 1 base, the J end by 0 bases, with 9 bases between. The CDR3 loop reads CASSLKGGMNTEAFF. The CDR3 DNA is TGTGCCAGCAGCTTAAAGGGGGGCATGAACACTGAAGCTTTCTTT.

The chain uses TRBV4-1 and TRBJ2-2, with 10 nucleotides matching TRBD2. Trimming at V came to 6 bases and at J to 7 bases, leaving 14 bases not matched to a gene. Germline-derived CDR1 and CDR2 are MGHRA and YSYEKL. CDR3 length equals 17 residues. CDR3 region: CASSQGLAGENGGELFF. The DNA of the CDR3 is TGCGCCAGCAGTCAGGGGCTAGCGGGAGAAAACGGCGGGGAGCTGTTTTTT.

The chain carries TRBV20-1 and TRBJ2-7; perhaps TRBD2 as D (5 bases). Germline V gene sequence: CDR1 DFQATT, CDR2 SNEGSKA (reference sequence). The CDR3 loop spans 11 amino acids. V was shortened by 3 bases and J by 6 bases, with 9 bases between the two germline ends. The CDR3 spells CSASGEGEQYF. CDR3 in DNA: TGCAGTGCTAGCGGCGAGGGCGAGCAGTACTTC.

This clone was seen only a few times. This sample includes further DNA sequences coding for the same CDR3. The chain carries TRBV6-5 and TRBJ1-5, with 8 bases fitting TRBD1. CDR1 is MNHEY, CDR2 SVGAGI, per germline. V shed 6 bases and J 5 bases; nucleotides not matched to a gene: 3. The CDR3 is 13 residues long. The CDR3 protein is CASSPDRDQPQHF. The DNA for the CDR3 is TGTGCCAGCAGCCCGGACAGGGATCAGCCCCAGCATTTT.

The chain has TRBV7-6 and TRBJ2-1; 9 nucleotides line up with TRBD2. The germline V gene has CDR1 SGHVS and CDR2 FNYEAQ. After removal of 5 bases from V and 5 bases from J, the junction contained 13 bases not matched to a gene. CDR3 length equals 17 residues. In DNA, the CDR3 is TGTGCCAGCAGCCGCTCCTCCTATAGCGGGAGAAACAATGAGCAGTTCTTC. Amino acids: CASSRSSYSGRNNEQFF. The full variable domain, in which reference TRBV7-6 and TRBJ2-1 provide the parts outside the CDR3, is GAGVSQSPRYKVTKRGQDVALRCDPISGHVSLYWYRQALGQGPEFLTYFNYEAQQDKSGLPNDRFSAERPEGSISTLTIQRTEQRDSAMYRCASSRSSYSGRNNEQFFGPGTRLTVL.

The rearrangement uses TRBV28 and TRBJ2-5, with 11 bases fitting TRBD2. The junction had 10 bases not matched to a gene; V was cut back by 6 bases and J by 4 bases. CDR1 and CDR2 from the germline V gene are MDHEN and SYDVKM. The CDR3 has 16 residues. The CDR3 sequence is CASSSIIAGGPETQYF. The CDR3 DNA sequence: TGTGCCAGCAGCTCTATAATAGCGGGAGGGCCAGAGACCCAGTACTTC.

The rearrangement uses TRBV28 and TRBJ1-5; 8 bases fit TRBD1. CDR3 length: 15 residues. Losses at the gene ends were 6 bases for V and 3 bases for J; bases not matched to a gene: 7. Germline V gives CDR1 MDHEN, CDR2 SYDVKM. This CDR3 reads CASSPQDRDNQPQHF. DNA for the CDR3: TGTGCCAGCAGCCCCCAGGACAGGGACAATCAGCCCCAGCATTTT.

The J gene is TRBJ2-3, the V gene TRBV5-1, with 8 nucleotides matching TRBD1. V was clipped by 0 bases and J by 10 bases; unmatched bases: 10. The CDR3 has 15 residues. CDR1 and CDR2 from the germline V gene are SGHRS and YFSETQ. In DNA, the CDR3 is TGCGCCAGCAGCTTGGAGGGGGGACAGGCGAGCGCGCAGTATTTT. This codes for CASSLEGGQASAQYF.

As to this clone: A single base is all that separates this from a far larger clone, so a read error is likely. In the same sample, other DNA sequences code for this CDR3. The V call is TRBV30, the J call TRBJ2-2; D remains unclear. V was clipped by 5 bases and J by 3 bases, with 7 bases between them. Germline V gene lookup returns CDR1 GTSNPN and CDR2 SVGIG (reference sequence). This CDR3 has 12 residues. Written as DNA, the CDR3 is TGTGCCTGGTCATGGGACACCGGGGAGCTGTTTTTT. Protein: CAWSWDTGELFF.

Turning to this clone: This may come from a read error, since a much larger clone is one base off. The V gene is TRBV10-1, the J gene TRBJ2-7; D remains ambiguous. The V gene's germline CDR1 is WNHNN and CDR2 SYGVQD (reference sequence). CDR3 length: 12 amino acids. V lost 3 bases to trimming and J lost 0 bases, with 3 bases between them. CDR3 in amino acids: CASSDNSYEQYF. In nucleotides, the CDR3 is TGCGCCAGCAGTGACAACTCCTACGAGCAGTACTTC.

The V call is TRBV7-9, the J call TRBJ2-1; 10 bases line up with TRBD2. CDR3 length: 16 amino acids. Germline CDR1 and CDR2: SEHNR and FQNEAQ (reference sequence). J was trimmed by 7 bases and V by 3 bases; bases with no gene match: 9. CDR3 sequence reads: CASSLELAGDWNEQFF. CDR3 DNA sequence: TGTGCCAGCAGCTTGGAGCTAGCGGGAGATTGGAATGAGCAGTTCTTC.

The genes are TRBV19 and TRBJ2-1, with 8 bases fitting TRBD2. V trimming: 7 bases; J trimming: 6 bases; junction bases outside the gene matches: 11. Germline CDR1 is LNHDA and CDR2 is SQIVND (reference sequence). The CDR3 is 15 amino acids. CDR3 region: CASTLRGGLGNEQFF. The CDR3 DNA sequence: TGTGCCAGTACCCTTAGGGGGGGACTAGGCAATGAGCAGTTCTTC. Looking up the rest from reference TRBV19 and TRBJ2-1 gives the full variable domain: DGGITQSPKYLFRKEGQNVTLSCEQNLNHDAMYWYRQDPGQGLRLIYYSQIVNDFQKGDIAEGYSVSREKKESFPLTVTSAQKNPTAFYLCASTLRGGLGNEQFFGPGTRLTVL.

A few counts support this clone. V usage is TRBV7-9 and J usage is TRBJ2-7, with 7 bases aligning to TRBD1. This CDR3 spans 13 amino acids. Trimming at V came to 5 bases and at J to 1 base, leaving 2 bases not matched to a gene. The germline gives CDR1 SEHNR, CDR2 FQNEAQ (reference sequence). The CDR3 spells CASSGTASYEQYF. The CDR3, as DNA: TGTGCCAGCAGCGGGACAGCATCCTACGAGCAGTACTTC.

This chain connects TRBV5-6 to TRBJ1-2; no reliable D call. CDR3 length: 14 residues. Germline assignment: CDR1 SGHDT and CDR2 YYEEEE. Trimming shortened V by 0 bases and J by 0 bases, and 6 bases separated the two germline ends. CDR3 residues: CASSLVGANYGYTF. The CDR3 DNA reads as TGTGCCAGCAGCTTGGTTGGAGCTAACTATGGCTACACCTTC.

This clone was seen a handful of times. The J gene is TRBJ1-5, the V gene TRBV2, with D hard to call. The V gene's germline CDR1 is SNHLY and CDR2 FYNNEI. There are 15 residues in the CDR3. V was clipped by 1 base and J by 1 base, with 8 bases between them. The DNA of the CDR3 is TGTGCCAGCAGTGAAGAGGGTGCCAGCAATCAGCCCCAGCATTTT. Translating it yields CASSEEGASNQPQHF.

CDR3 nucleotides: TGTGCCAGCAGTGAACAGGGTAACACGCAGTATTTT. This sequence encodes CASSEQGNTQYF. V and J are TRBV6-5 and TRBJ2-3; D is perhaps TRBD1 (6 bases). Germline V gene lookup returns CDR1 MNHEY and CDR2 SVGAGI. The CDR3 has 12 residues. V lost 5 bases and J 9 bases, leaving 12 bases between the germline ends.

This sequence joins TRBV21-1 and TRBJ1-1. TRBV21-1 is flagged as a pseudogene. The CDR3 loop spans 17 amino acids. CDR3 protein: CASSKGAGEALNTEAFF. CDR3 bases: TGTGCCAGCAGCAAAGGGGCAGGGGAGGCCCTGAACACTGAAGCTTTCTTT.

The chain employs TRBV30 and TRBJ1-6; no clear D. This CDR3 contains 13 residues. Trimming took 2 bases from V and 8 from J, leaving 10 bases between them. Germline CDR1 reads GTSNPN; CDR2 reads SVGIG (reference sequence). The CDR3 DNA is TGTGCCTGGAGTCGGGGTCGAGATTCACCCCTCCACTTT. This gives the protein CAWSRGRDSPLHF.

CDR3 sequence reads: CASSLSGITDTQYF. The CDR3 nucleotides are TGTGCCAGCAGCTTATCTGGGATCACAGATACGCAGTATTTT. This chain links TRBV7-9 with TRBJ2-3; D is unresolved. V lost 2 bases and J lost 2, with 8 bases in between. This CDR3 contains 14 residues. Germline V gives CDR1 SEHNR, CDR2 FQNEAQ (reference sequence).

The rearrangement links TRBV28 to TRBJ2-1; 10 nucleotides align to TRBD1. The ends lost 10 bases at V and 4 bases at J; junction bases unmatched: 4. The CDR3 extends over 13 amino acids. Looked up from germline, CDR1 is MDHEN and CDR2 is SYDVKM. As DNA, the CDR3 is TGTGCCACTCGGACAGGGGGTTACAATGAGCAGTTCTTC. It translates to CATRTGGYNEQFF.

This clone came up a few times. J is TRBJ2-5 and V is TRBV7-6, with D tentatively TRBD1 (6 bases). Per the germline V gene, CDR1 is SGHVS and CDR2 is FNYEAQ. The germline V and J ends were trimmed by 1 base and 4 bases, with 10 bases remaining between them. The CDR3 consists of 14 residues. The DNA of the CDR3 is TGTGCCAGCAGCTTAGTCACAGGGTTAGAGACCCAGTACTTC. Amino acid sequence: CASSLVTGLETQYF. Drawing the rest from reference TRBV7-6 and TRBJ2-5, the complete variable domain is GAGVSQSPRYKVTKRGQDVALRCDPISGHVSLYWYRQALGQGPEFLTYFNYEAQQDKSGLPNDRFSAERPEGSISTLTIQRTEQRDSAMYRCASSLVTGLETQYFGPGTRLLVL.